This T cell receptor (beta chain) was identified during a study of T cells in Graves' hyperthyroidism and ophthalmopathy (dated by TCRdb to between 2019 and 2020). Context from the whole study: Peripheral blood samples were taken at initial diagnosis, before any treatment was given. To identify distinguishing TCR V-J signatures, a discovery cohort of 95 to 100 patients was used, comprising 40 to 45 with Graves' ophthalmopathy and 57 with stable Graves' hyperthyroidism. TCR Vbeta CDR3 sequencing of 135 peripheral blood samples (more than 40 ophthalmopathy, 75 hyperthyroidism and some 17 progressor patients) is reported in the paper. The approximately 100 discovery patients were randomly split 7:3 into training and test sets. After blood sampling, hyperthyroidism patients were treated with methimazole at a starting dose of 30 mg daily, and ophthalmopathy patients were treated with high-dose intravenous methylprednisolone. Thyroid tissue and blood T-cell repertoires from about six Graves' hyperthyroidism patients were also compared in the study. An independent validation cohort of fewer than 20 hyperthyroidism patients and some 15 patients who later progressed to ophthalmopathy tested prospective prediction of ophthalmopathy.

Stable Graves' hyperthyroidism was defined as no progression to ophthalmopathy during 18 months of follow-up. Hyperthyroidism patients were aged 18 to 65 years and newly diagnosed, with disease duration of less than 2 months. Exclusion was applied to patients with uncontrolled infections, other autoimmune diseases, pregnancy or lactation. Diagnoses were based on clinical symptoms, serum thyroxine and TRAb, thyroid ultrasound and orbital computed tomography. PBMCs were isolated from approximately 10 ml of fresh peripheral blood by Ficoll-Paque density gradient centrifugation. Trizol reagent was used to extract total RNA, and RNA quality was then checked on an Agilent 2100 Bioanalyzer. What the authors observed across the whole study: Most expanded thyroid clonotypes (frequency above 0.001) were also detected in blood, a finding suggesting that blood repertoires may reflect thyroid immune responses. In validation, progression to ophthalmopathy was predicted by the model with 65% to 71% sensitivity and roughly 76% specificity, a median of roughly 6 months before onset. No statistical method was used to set the sample size in advance, and investigators knew the group allocation. A model built on a 13 V-J signature distinguished ophthalmopathy from stable hyperthyroidism, reaching around 90% sensitivity and under 84% specificity in cross-validation and 80%/75% in testing.

TCR beta CDR3 regions were amplified from RNA transcripts. For the first round of RT-PCR on the TCR CDR3, the HTBI primer set was used together with the Qiagen OneStep RT-PCR kit. A second multiplex PCR round built the libraries, followed by size selection and purification. Libraries were sequenced paired-end with 100 bp reads on an Illumina HiSeq2000. The source study handled its data this way. Raw data were processed with SOAPnuke, discarding reads with adapters, uncalled bases, mean Phred below 15, or no exact constant-primer or identifier match. COPE v1.2.5 was used to merge the high-quality paired reads, and each unique nucleotide sequence was defined as a clonotype. MiTCR v1.1 was used to align clonotypes to the IMGT TRBV, TRBD and TRBJ reference segments. The analysis included only V-J combinations with a frequency above 0.0001, which together covered 98% to 99.2% of the repertoires. A TCS score was defined as the ratio of F50 (clonal expansion) to E x V (chaos), with BLOSUM62-based TCRdist applied between CDR3 peptides within each V-J. Welch's t-statistics and random forest reduced several hundred V-J features to fewer than 15, which were used in a naive Bayes classifier (R e1071). TCRdb reanalyzed the raw reads on its own, using fastp at Q25 for trimming and MiXCR for clone calling, and kept in-frame beta chains. Here each entry gathers all rows of one CDR3 protein and keeps the most common genes and DNA. TCRdb assigned the V and J calls; the authors' analysis was not used. The sample has about 700,000 distinct CDR3 sequences on record, 12% to 15% of them singletons. Clones ranked in the top ten supply 10% of the sample.

This clonotype was seen only a few times. It has no known antigen specificity. No per-base quality is available; no much larger clone lies one base away. Taken from the germline V gene (reference sequence), the CDR1 and CDR2 loops are SEHNR and FQNEAQ. V is pruned by 1 base and J by 5 bases, leaving 7 bases of the junction without a gene match. The CDR3 sequence holds 17 residues, the cysteine and phenylalanine included. Only CDR3 DNA is held: 51 bases, read in frame from base 1. The sequence was obtained from a young woman with Graves' hyperthyroidism. The rearrangement combines TRBV7-9 with TRBJ2-7; 14 bases in between match TRBD2. Sequenced sample: blood. The nucleotides read TGTGCCAGCAGCTTAGGTGCCGGGACTAGCGGGAGAGACGAGCAGTACTTC. The resulting protein is CASSLGAGTSGRDEQYF.